This T cell receptor beta chain was recovered during a study of blood T cell repertoires in COVID-19. Clones were sequenced by immunoSEQ multiplex PCR, and TCRdb holds only the in-frame ones, with some missing. The sample yields under 90,000 clones, roughly 76% seen once. Trimming took 5 bases from V and 3 from J, leaving 15 bases between them. Germline assignment: CDR1 SGHNT and CDR2 YENEEA. The CDR3 is 15 residues long. This clonotype was sampled from an elderly woman with active or convalescent COVID-19. The sample comprised peripheral blood. The chain recombines TRBV11-3 with TRBJ2-3, with D possibly TRBD1 on 6 matching bases. CDR3 sequence: CASSRTGFLTDTQYF. DNA of the CDR3: TGTGCCAGCAGCCGCACAGGGTTCCTGACAGATACGCAGTATTTT.